This TCR beta chain derives from a study of T cell responses to AZD1222 COVID-19 vaccine. Study observations and caveats: Unmutated variant regions reportedly attract nearly half of all spike-specific TCRs. Sampling captured repertoires only after the peak T cell response. Most donors were white British and more were female, and clonal diversity was possibly underestimated.

Second-dose timings of about 4 or about 12 weeks were pooled. Produced via immunoSEQ multiplex PCR; TCRdb's table is partial and in-frame only. The data hold 130,000 or so clones, with approximately 80% observed a single time. In the case of this clone: Its cognate antigen is unknown.

This TCR came from an adult who received the AZD1222 COVID-19 vaccine. Sequenced here: peripheral blood, sampled 28 days after the second AZD1222 dose.

CDR3: CASSPQPGANYGYTF. The CDR3 DNA sequence: TGTGCCAGCAGCCCGCAACCTGGAGCTAACTATGGCTACACCTTC. The V call is TRBV7-3, the J call TRBJ1-2; D not certain. Germline CDR1 SGHTA, CDR2 FQGTGA. V lost 5 bases, J lost 0 bases, and 13 bases lay in between. The CDR3 is 15 residues long.